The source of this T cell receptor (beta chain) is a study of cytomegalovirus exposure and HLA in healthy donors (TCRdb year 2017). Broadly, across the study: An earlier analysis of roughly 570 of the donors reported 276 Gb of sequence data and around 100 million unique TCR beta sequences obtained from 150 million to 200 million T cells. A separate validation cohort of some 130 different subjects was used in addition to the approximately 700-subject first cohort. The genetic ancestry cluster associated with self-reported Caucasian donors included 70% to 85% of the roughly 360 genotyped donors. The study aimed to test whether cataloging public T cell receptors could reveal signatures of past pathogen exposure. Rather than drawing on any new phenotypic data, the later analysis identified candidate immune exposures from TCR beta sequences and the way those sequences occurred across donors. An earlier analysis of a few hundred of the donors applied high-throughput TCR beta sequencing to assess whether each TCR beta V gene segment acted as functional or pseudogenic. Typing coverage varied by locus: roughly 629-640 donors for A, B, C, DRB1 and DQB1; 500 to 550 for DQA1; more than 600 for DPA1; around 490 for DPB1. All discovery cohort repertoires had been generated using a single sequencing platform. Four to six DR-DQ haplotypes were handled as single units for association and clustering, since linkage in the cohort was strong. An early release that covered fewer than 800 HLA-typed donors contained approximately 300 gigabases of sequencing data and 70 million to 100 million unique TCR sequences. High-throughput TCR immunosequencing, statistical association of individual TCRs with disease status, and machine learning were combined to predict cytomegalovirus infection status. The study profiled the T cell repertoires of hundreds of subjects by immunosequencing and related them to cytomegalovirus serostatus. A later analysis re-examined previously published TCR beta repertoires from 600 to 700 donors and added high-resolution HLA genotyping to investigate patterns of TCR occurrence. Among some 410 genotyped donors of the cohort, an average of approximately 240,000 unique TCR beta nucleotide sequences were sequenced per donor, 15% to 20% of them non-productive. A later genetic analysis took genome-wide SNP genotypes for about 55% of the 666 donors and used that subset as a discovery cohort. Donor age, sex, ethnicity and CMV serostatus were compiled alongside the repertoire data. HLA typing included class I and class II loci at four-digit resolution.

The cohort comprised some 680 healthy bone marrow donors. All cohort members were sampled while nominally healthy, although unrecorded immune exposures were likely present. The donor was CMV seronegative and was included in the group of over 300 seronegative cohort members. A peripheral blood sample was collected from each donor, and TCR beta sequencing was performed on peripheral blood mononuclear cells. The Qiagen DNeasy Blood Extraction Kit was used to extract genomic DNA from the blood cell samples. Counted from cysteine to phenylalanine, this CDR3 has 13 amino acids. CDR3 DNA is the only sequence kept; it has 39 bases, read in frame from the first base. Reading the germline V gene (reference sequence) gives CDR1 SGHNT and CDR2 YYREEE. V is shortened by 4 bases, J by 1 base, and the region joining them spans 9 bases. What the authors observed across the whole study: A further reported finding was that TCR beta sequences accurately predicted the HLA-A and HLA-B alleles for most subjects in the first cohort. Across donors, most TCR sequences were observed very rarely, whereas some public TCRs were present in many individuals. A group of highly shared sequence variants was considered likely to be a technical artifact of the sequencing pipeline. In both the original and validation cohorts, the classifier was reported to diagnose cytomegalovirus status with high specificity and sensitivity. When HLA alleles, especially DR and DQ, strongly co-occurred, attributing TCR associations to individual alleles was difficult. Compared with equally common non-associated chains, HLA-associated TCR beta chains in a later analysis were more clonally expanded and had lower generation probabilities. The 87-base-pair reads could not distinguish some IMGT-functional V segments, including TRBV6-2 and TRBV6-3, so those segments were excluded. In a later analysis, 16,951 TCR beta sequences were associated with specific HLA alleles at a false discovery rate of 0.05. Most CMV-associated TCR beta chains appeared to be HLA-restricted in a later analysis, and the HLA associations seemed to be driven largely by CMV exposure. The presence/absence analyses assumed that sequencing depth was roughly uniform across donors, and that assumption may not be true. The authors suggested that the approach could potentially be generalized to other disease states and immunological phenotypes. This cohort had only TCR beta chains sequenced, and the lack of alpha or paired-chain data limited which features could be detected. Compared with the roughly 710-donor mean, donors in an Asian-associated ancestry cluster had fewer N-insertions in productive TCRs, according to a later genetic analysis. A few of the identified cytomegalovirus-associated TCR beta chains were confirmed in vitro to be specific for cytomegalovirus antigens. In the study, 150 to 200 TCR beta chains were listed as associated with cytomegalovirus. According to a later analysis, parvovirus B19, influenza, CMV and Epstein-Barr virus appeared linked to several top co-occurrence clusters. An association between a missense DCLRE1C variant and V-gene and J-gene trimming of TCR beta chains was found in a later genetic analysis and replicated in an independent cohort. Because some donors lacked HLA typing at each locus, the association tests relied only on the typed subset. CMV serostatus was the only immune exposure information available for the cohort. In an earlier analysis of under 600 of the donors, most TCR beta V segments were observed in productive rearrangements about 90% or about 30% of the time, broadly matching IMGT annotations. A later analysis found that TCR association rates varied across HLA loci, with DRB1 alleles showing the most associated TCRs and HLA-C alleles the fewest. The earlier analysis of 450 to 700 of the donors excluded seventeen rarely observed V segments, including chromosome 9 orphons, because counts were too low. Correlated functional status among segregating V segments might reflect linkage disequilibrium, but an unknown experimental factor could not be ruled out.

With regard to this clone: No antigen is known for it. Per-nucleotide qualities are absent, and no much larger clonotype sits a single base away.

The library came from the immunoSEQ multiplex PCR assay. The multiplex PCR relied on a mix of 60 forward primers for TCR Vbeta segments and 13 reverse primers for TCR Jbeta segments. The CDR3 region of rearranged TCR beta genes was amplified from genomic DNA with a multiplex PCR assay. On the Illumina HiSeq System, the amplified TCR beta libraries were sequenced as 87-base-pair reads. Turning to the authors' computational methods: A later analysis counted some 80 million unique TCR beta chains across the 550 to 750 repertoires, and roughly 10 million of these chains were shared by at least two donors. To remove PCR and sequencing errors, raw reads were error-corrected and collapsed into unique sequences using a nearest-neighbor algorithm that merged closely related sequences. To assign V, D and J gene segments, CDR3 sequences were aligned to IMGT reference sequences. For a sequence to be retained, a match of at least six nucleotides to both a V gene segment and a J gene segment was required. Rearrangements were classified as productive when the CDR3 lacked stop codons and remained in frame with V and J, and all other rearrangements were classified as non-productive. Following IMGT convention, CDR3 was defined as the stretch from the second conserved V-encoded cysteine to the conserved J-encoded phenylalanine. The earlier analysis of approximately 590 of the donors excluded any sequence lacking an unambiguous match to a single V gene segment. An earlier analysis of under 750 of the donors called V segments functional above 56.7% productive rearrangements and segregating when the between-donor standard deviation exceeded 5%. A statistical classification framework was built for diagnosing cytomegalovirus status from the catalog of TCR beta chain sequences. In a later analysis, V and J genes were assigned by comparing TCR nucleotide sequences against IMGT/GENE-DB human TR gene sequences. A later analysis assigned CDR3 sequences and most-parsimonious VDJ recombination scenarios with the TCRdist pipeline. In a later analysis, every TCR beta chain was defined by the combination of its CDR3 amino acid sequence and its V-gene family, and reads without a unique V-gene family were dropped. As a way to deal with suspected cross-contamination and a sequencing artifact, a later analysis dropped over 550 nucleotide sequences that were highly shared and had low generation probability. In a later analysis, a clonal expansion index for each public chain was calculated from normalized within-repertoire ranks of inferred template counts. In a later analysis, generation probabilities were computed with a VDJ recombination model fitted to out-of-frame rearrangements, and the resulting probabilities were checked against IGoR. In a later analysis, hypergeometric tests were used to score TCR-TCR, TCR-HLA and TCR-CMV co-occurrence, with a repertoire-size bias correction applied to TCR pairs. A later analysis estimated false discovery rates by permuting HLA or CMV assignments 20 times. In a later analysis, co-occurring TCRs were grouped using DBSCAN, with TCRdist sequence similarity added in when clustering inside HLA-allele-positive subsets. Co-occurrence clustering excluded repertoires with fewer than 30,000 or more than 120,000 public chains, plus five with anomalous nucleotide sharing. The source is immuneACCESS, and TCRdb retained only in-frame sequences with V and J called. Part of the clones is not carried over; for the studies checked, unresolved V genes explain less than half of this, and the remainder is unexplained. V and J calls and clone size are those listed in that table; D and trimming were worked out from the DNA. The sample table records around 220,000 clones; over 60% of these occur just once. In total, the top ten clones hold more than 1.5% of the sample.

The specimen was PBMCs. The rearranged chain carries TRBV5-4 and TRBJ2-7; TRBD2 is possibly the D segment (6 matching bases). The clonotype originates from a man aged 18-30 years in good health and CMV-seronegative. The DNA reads TGTGCCAGCAGCGGTCGGGAGTCCTACGAGCAGTACTTC. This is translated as CASSGRESYEQYF.